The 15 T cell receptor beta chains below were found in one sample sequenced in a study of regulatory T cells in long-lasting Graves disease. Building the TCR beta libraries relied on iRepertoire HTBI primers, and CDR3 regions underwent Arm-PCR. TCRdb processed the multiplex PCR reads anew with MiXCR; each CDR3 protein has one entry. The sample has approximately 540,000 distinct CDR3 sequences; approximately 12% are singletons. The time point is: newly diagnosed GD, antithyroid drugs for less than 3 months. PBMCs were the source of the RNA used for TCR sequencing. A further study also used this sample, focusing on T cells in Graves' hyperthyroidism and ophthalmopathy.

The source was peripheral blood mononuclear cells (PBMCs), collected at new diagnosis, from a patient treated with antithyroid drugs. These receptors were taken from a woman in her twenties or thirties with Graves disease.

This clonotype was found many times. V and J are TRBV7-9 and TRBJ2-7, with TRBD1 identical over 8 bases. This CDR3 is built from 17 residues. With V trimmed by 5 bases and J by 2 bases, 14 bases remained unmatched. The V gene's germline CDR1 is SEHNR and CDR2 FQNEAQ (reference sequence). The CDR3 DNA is TGTGCCAGCAGCCATAGAACCGGGACAGGCAACCCCTACGAGCAGTACTTC. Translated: CASSHRTGTGNPYEQYF.

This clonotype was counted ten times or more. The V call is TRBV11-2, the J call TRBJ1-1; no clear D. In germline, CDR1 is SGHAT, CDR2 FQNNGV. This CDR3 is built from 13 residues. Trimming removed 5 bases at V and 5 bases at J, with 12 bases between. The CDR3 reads CASSRRLGTEAFF. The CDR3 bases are TGTGCCAGCAGCCGCCGGTTGGGGACTGAAGCTTTCTTT.

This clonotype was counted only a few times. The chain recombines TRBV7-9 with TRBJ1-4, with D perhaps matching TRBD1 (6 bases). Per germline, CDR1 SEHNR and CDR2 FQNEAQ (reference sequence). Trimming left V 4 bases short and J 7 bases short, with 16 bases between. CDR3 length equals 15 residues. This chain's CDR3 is CASSYFGGPSEKLFF. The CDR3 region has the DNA TGTGCCAGCAGCTATTTCGGGGGGCCGAGTGAAAAACTGTTTTTT.

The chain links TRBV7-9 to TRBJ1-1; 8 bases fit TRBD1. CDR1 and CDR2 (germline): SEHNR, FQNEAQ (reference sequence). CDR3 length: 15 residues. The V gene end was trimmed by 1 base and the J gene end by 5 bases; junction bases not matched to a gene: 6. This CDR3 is CASSLDGQGATEAFF. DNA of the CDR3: TGTGCCAGCAGCTTAGACGGGCAGGGGGCAACTGAAGCTTTCTTT.

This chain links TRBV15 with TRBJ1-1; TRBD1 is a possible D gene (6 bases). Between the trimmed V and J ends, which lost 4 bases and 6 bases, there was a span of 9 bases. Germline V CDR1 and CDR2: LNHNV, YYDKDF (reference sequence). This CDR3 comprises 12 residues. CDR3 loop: CATSKEGAEAFF. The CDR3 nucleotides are TGTGCCACCAGCAAAGAGGGGGCTGAAGCTTTCTTT.

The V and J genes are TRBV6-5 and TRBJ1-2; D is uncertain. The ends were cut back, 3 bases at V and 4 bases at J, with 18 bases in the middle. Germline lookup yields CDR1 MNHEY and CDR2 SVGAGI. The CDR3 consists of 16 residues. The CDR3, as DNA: TGTGCCAGCAGTTATGTTTCGGAGCGACCTCCCTATGGCTACACCTTC. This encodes CASSYVSERPPYGYTF.

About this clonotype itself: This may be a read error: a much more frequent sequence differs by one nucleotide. CDR3 sequence (DNA): TGTCCCTGGAGTGAAGGTGTAAAAAACATTCAGTACTTC. Translation gives CPWSEGVKNIQYF. The rearrangement uses TRBV30 and TRBJ2-4; D is unresolved. This CDR3 has 13 residues. In germline, CDR1 is GTSNPN, CDR2 SVGIG (reference sequence).

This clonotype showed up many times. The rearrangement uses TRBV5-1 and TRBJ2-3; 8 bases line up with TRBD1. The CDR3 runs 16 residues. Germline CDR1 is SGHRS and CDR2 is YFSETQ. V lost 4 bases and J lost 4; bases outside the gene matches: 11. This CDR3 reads CASSPGDRPSADTQYF. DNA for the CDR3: TGCGCCAGCAGCCCAGGGGACAGGCCGAGCGCAGATACGCAGTATTTT.

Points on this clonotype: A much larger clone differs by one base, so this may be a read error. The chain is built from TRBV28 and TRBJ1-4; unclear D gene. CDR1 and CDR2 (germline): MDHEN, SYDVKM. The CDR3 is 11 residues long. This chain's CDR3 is CTSSLGNKLFF. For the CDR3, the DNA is TGTACCAGCAGTTTGGGGAATAAACTGTTTTTT.

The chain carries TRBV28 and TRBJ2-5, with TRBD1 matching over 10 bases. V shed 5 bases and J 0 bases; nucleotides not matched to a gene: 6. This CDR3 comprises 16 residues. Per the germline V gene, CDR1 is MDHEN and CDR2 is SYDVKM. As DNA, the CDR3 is TGTGCCAGCAGTCCCTCCGGGACAGGGGACCAAGAGACCCAGTACTTC. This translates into CASSPSGTGDQETQYF.

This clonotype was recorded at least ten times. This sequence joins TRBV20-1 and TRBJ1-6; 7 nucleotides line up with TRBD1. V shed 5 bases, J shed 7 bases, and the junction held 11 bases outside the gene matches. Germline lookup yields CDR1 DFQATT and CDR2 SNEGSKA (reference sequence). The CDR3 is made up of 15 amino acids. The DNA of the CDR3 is TGCAGTGCTTTCCCCCGACAGGGTCGGAATTCACCCCTCCACTTT. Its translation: CSAFPRQGRNSPLHF.

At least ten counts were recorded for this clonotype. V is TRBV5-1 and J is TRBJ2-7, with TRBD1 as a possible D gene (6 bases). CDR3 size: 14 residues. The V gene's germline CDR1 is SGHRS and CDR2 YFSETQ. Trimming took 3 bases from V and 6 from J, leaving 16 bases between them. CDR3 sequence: CASSSQGSSGEQYF. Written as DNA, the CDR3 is TGCGCCAGCAGCTCACAGGGATCATCCGGCGAGCAGTACTTC.

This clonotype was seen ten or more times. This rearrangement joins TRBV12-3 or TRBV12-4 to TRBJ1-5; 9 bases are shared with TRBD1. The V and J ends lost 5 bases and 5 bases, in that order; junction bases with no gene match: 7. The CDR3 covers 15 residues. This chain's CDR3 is CASSAGQGRYQPQHF. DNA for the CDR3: TGTGCCAGCAGTGCAGGACAGGGGAGGTATCAGCCCCAGCATTTT.

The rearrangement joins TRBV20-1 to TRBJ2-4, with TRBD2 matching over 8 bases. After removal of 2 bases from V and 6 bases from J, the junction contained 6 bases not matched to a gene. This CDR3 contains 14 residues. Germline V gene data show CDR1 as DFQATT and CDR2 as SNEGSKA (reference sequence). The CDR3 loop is CSARPSGRRNIQYF. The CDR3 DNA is TGCAGTGCTAGACCGAGCGGGAGACGAAACATTCAGTACTTC.

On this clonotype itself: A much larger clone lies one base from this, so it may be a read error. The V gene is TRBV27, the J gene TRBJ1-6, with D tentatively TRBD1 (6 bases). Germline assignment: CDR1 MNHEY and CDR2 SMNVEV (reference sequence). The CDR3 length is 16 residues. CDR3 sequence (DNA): TGTGTCAGCAGCTCTCCTGGACAGCTATATAATTCACCCCTCCACTTT. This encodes CVSSSPGQLYNSPLHF.